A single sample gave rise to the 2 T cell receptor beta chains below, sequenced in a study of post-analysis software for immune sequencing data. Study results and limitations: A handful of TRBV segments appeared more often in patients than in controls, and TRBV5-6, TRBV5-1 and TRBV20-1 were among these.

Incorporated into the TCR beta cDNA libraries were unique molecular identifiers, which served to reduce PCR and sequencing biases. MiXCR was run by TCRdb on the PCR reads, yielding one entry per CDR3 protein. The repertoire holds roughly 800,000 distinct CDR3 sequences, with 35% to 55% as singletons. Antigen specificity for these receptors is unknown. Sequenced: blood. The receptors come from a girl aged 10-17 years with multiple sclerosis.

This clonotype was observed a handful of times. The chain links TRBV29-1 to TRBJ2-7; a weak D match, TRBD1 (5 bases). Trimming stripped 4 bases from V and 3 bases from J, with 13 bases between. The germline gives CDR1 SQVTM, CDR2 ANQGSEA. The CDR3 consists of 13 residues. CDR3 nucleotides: TGCAGCGTTGTGACAGACACCAACTACGAGCAGTACTTC. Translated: CSVVTDTNYEQYF.

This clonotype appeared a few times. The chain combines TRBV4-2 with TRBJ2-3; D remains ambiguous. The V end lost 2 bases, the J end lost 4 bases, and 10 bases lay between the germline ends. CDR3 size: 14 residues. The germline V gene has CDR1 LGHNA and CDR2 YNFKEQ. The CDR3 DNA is TGTGCCAGCAGCCAATTGGTCGAGGCAGATACGCAGTATTTT. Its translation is CASSQLVEADTQYF.